This T cell receptor (beta chain) came from a study of chemoradiotherapy in HPV16-positive cancers. Germline lookup yields CDR1 MNHNS and CDR2 SASEGT. Trimming removed 7 bases from V and 2 bases from J, with 8 bases in between. The CDR3 runs to 12 residues. This clone was observed a single time. Data came from immunoSEQ multiplex PCR; TCRdb stores just in-frame clones and leaves some out. The sample yields approximately 15,000 clones, around 80% seen once. The chain is built from TRBV6-1 and TRBJ1-2; D unclear. This clonotype was sampled from a human donor with HPV-associated anogenital cancer. The sample was collected from a patient who underwent chemoradiotherapy. CDR3 region: CASTAGNYGYTF. As DNA, the CDR3 is TGTGCCAGCACCGCGGGAAACTATGGCTACACCTTC.